This T cell receptor beta chain was sequenced during a study of metastatic and nonmetastatic thyroid tumors. Study details: Malignant thyroid and benign thyroid patients provided blood and tumor or nodule tissue whose repertoires were compared.

The study, taken as a whole, reports: Compared with benign nodules, malignant thyroid tumors were reported to have significantly higher TCR beta diversity in both blood and tumor.

Patients were all untreated before their thyroid surgery. TCRdb ran MiXCR on the PCR reads. The sample comprises under 35,000 clones, about 20% of which are singletons, and less than 25% rests with the top ten. This clone was found many times. Its matching antigen is unknown. Specimen: blood. This TCR came from a female donor with papillary thyroid cancer or a benign thyroid nodule (not recorded which). Some clones in this sample may be carry-over from other donors' samples.

CDR3 DNA: TGTGCCAGCAATCGGCCAGGGGGTCGTGGCGGGCAGTACTTC. Amino acid sequence: CASNRPGGRGGQYF. The chain joins TRBV2 to TRBJ2-7; TRBD1 aligns across 7 bases. The CDR3 is 14 residues long. Germline values: CDR1 SNHLY, CDR2 FYNNEI. V shed 7 bases and J 9 bases; nucleotides not matched to a gene: 15.